Detailed here is one T cell receptor beta chain. Its cognate antigen is unknown. The sample is drawn from a study of radiation and T cells in renal cell carcinoma. Study-wide findings and caveats: Top tumor clonotypes rose in blood 2 weeks post-radiation, then contracted.

The repertoire was sequenced with immunoSEQ multiplex PCR; TCRdb's copy has only in-frame clones and lacks some. The sample shows roughly 90,000 clones, roughly 80% of them seen only once. Time point here: blood 4 weeks post-SBRT, at nephrectomy. Treatment: 15 Gy SBRT to primary tumor, nephrectomy 4 weeks later. Nephrectomy followed 15 Gy stereotactic body radiation by 4 weeks. Blood was sampled at baseline, 2 weeks and 4 weeks after SBRT. The sample consisted of blood, taken from a patient whose treatment included radiotherapy and nephrectomy. This sequence was found in a man aged 50 to 59 with renal cell carcinoma.

CDR3 nucleotides: TGTGCCAGCAGTCCGACAGGGTACCGGTACGAGCAGTACTTC. Its protein product is CASSPTGYRYEQYF. This rearrangement joins TRBV14 to TRBJ2-7, with 7 bases that match TRBD1. The J segment lost 4 bases and the V segment lost 6 bases, leaving 9 bases of the junction unmatched. CDR3 length: 14 residues. The V gene's germline CDR1 is SGHDN and CDR2 FVKESK.